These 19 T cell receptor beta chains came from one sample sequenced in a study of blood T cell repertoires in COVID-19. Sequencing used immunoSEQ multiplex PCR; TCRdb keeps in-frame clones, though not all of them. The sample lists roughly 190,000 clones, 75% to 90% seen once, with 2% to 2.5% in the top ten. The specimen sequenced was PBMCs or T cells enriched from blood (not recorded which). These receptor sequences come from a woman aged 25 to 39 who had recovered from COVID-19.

The CDR3 here is CASSGRGQGGTEAFF. Written as DNA, the CDR3 is TGCGCCAGCAGCGGAAGGGGACAGGGAGGGACTGAAGCTTTCTTT. This chain joins TRBV5-1 and TRBJ1-1; 9 bases agree with TRBD1. Germline V gene lookup returns CDR1 SGHRS and CDR2 YFSETQ. J lost 5 bases, V lost 4 bases, and 9 bases had no gene match. The CDR3 is made up of 15 amino acids.

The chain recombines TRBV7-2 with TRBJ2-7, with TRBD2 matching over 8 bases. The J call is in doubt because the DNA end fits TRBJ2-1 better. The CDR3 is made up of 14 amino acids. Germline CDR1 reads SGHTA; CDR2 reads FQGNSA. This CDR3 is CASRTGGAYNEQFF. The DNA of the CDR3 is TGTGCCAGCAGGACGGGGGGGGCCTACAATGAGCAGTTCTTC.

The CDR3 coding sequence is TGTGCCAGCAGCTCGCGGACAGGGGTTGAGCAGTTCTTC. Protein sequence: CASSSRTGVEQFF. The rearrangement uses TRBV7-3 and TRBJ2-1; 9 bases line up with TRBD1. The CDR3 has 13 amino acids. With 4 bases clipped from V and 9 bases from J, the junction kept 4 bases outside the gene matches. Germline assignment: CDR1 SGHTA and CDR2 FQGTGA.

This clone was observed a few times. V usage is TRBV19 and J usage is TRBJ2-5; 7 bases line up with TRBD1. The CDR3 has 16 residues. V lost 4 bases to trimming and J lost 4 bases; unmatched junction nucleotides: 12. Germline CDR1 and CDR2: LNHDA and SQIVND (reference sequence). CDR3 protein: CASSRQGRASGETQYF. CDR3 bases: TGTGCCAGTAGTAGACAGGGTAGAGCAAGCGGAGAGACCCAGTACTTC.

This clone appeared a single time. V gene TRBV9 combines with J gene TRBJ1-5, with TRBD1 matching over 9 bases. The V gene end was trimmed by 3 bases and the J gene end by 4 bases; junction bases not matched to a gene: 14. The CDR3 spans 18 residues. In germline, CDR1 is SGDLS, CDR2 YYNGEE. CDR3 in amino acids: CASSAETQGATKNQPQHF. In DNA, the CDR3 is TGTGCCAGCAGCGCGGAAACACAGGGGGCTACGAAAAATCAGCCCCAGCATTTT.

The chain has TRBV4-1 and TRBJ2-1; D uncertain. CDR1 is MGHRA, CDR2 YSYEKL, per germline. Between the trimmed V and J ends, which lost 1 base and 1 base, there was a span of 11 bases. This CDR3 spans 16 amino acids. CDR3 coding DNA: TGCGCCAGCAGCCAAGTTGACATCATTTCCTACAATGAGCAGTTCTTC. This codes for CASSQVDIISYNEQFF.

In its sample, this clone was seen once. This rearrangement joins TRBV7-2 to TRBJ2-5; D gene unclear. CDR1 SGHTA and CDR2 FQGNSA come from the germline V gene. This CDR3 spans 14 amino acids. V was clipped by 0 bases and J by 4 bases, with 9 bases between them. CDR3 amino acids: CASSLAPIGETQYF. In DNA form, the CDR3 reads TGTGCCAGCAGCTTAGCTCCTATCGGAGAGACCCAGTACTTC.

CDR3 sequence (DNA): TGTGCCAGTAGTGCGGACAGGGCGGGGAACACTGAAGCTTTCTTT. Amino acids: CASSADRAGNTEAFF. The chain is built from TRBV19 and TRBJ1-1, with 8 bases aligning to TRBD1. The CDR3 has 15 residues. After removal of 5 bases from V and 1 base from J, the junction contained 6 bases not matched to a gene. Germline loops: CDR1 LNHDA, CDR2 SQIVND (reference sequence).

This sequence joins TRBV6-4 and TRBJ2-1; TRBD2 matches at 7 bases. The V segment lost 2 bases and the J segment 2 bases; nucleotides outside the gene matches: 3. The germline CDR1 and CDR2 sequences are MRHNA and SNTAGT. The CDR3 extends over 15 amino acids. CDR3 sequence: CASSDEAGAYNEQFF. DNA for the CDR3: TGTGCCAGCAGTGACGAGGCGGGAGCCTACAATGAGCAGTTCTTC.

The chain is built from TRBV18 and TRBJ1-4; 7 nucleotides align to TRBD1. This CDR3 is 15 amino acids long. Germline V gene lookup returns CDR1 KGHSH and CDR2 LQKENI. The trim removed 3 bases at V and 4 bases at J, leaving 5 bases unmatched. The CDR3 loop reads CASSPWDSDNEKLFF. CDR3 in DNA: TGTGCCAGCTCACCTTGGGACAGTGATAATGAAAAACTGTTTTTT.

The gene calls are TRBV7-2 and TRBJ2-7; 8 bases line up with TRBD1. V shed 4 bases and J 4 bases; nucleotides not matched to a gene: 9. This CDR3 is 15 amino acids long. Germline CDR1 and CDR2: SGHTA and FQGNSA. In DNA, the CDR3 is TGTGCCAGCAGCTCACCCCGGGACAGGACTTACGAGCAGTACTTC. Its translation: CASSSPRDRTYEQYF. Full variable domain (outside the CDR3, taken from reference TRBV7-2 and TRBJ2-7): GAGVSQSPSNKVTEKGKDVELRCDPISGHTALYWYRQSLGQGLEFLIYFQGNSAPDKSGLPSDRFSAERTGGSVSTLTIQRTQQEDSAVYLCASSSPRDRTYEQYFGPGTRLTVT.

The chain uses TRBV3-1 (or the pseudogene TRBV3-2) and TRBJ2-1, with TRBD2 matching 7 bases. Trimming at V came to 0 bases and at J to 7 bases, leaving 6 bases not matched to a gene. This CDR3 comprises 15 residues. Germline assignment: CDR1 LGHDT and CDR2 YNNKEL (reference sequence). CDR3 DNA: TGTGCCAGCAGCCAAGATGGGGGAGGGCAGAATGAGCAGTTCTTC. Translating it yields CASSQDGGGQNEQFF.

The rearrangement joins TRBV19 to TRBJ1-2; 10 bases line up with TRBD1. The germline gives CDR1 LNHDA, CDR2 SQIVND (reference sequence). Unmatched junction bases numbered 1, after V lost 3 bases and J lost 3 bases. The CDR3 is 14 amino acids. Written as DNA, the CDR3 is TGTGCCAGTAGTATGGGGACAGGGGACTATGGCTACACCTTC. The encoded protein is CASSMGTGDYGYTF.

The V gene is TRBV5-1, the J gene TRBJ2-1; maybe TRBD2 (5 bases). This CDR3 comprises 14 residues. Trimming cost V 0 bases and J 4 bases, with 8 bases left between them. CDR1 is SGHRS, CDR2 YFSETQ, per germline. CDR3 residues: CASSLGGEYNEQFF. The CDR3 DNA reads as TGCGCCAGCAGCTTGGGTGGGGAGTACAATGAGCAGTTCTTC.

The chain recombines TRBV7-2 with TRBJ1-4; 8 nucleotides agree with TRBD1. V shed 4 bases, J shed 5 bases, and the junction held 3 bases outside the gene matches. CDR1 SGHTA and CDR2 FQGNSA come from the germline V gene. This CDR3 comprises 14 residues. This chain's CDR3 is CASSSDRANEKLFF. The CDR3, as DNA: TGTGCCAGCAGCTCGGACAGGGCGAATGAAAAACTGTTTTTT.

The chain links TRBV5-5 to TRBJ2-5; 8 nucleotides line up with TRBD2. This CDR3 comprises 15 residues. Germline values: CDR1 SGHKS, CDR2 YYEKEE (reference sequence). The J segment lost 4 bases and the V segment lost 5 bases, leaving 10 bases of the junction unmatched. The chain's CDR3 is CASSPDSGASETQYF. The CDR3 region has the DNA TGTGCCAGCAGTCCAGATAGCGGGGCGTCAGAGACCCAGTACTTC.

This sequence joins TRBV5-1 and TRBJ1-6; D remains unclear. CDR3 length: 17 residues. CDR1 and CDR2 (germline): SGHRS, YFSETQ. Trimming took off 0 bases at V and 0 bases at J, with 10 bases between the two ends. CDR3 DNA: TGCGCCAGCAGCTTGGACACGAAAAGCTCCTATAATTCACCCCTCCACTTT. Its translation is CASSLDTKSSYNSPLHF. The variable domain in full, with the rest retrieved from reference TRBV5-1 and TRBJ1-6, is KAGVTQTPRYLIKTRGQQVTLSCSPISGHRSVSWYQQTPGQGLQFLFEYFSETQRNKGNFPGRFSGRQFSNSRSEMNVSTLELGDSALYLCASSLDTKSSYNSPLHFGNGTRLTVT.

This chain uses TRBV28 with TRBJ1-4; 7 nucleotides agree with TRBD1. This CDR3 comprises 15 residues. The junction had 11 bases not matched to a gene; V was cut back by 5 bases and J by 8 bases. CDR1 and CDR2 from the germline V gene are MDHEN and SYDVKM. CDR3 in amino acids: CASSAPEGGKEKLFF. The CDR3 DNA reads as TGTGCCAGCAGTGCCCCGGAAGGGGGCAAGGAAAAACTGTTTTTT.

The CDR3 spells CASSLGGRSYGYTF. In DNA form, the CDR3 reads TGTGCCAGCAGCTTAGGGGGCAGGAGCTATGGCTACACCTTC. The chain couples TRBV7-8 to TRBJ1-2; weak D call: TRBD1 (5 bases). V lost 1 base to trimming and J lost 4 bases, with 10 bases between them. The CDR3 contains 14 residues. CDR1 and CDR2 from the germline V gene are SGHVS and FQNEAQ.